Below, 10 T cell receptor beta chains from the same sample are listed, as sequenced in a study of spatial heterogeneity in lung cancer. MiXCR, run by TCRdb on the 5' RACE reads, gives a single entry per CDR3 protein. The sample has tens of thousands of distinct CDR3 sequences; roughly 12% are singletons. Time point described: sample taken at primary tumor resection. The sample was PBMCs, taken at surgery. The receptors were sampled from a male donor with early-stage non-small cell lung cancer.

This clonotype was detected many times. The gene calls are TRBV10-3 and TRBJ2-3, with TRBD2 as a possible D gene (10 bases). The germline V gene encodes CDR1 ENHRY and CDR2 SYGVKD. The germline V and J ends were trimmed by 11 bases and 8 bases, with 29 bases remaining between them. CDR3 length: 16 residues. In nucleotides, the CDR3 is TGTGCCTGCCGAGCTAGCGGGGGTGCGACAGGGGGTACGCAGTATTTT. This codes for CACRASGGATGGTQYF.

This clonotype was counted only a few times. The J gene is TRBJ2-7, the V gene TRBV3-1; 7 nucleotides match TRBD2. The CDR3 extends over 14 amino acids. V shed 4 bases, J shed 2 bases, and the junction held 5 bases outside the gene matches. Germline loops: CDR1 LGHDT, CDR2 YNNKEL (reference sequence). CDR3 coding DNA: TGTGCCAGCAGCCCACTAGCGTCCGCCTACGAGCAGTACTTC. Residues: CASSPLASAYEQYF.

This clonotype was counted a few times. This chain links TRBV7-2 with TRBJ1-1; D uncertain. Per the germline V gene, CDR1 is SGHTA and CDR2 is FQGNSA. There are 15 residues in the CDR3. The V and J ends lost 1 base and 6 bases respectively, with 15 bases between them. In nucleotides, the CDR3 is TGTGCCAGCAGCTTAGTTGACTTCACTCGATCTGAAGCTTTCTTT. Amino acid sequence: CASSLVDFTRSEAFF. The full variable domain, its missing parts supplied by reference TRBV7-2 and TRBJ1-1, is GAGVSQSPSNKVTEKGKDVELRCDPISGHTALYWYRQSLGQGLEFLIYFQGNSAPDKSGLPSDRFSAERTGGSVSTLTIQRTQQEDSAVYLCASSLVDFTRSEAFFGQGTRLTVV.

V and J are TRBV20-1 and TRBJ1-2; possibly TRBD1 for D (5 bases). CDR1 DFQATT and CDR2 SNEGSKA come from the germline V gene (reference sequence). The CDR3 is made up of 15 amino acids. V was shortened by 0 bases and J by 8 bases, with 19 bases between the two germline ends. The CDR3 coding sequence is TGCAGTGCTAGAGATCAACTCAAAGGGGTTCAAGGCTACACCTTC. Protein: CSARDQLKGVQGYTF.

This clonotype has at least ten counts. This CDR3 is CASSPRRGAESTEAFF. The CDR3 nucleotides read TGTGCCAGCAGCCCCCGGAGAGGGGCCGAGAGCACTGAAGCTTTCTTT. This chain uses TRBV7-6 with TRBJ1-1, with a weak D call TRBD1 (5 bases). The ends were cut back, 5 bases at V and 4 bases at J, with 20 bases in the middle. This CDR3 region has 16 residues. CDR1 is SGHVS, CDR2 FNYEAQ, per germline.

The CDR3 nucleotides are TGTGCCAGCAGTGGACAGGGGGTCACTGAAGCTTTCTTT. Its protein is CASSGQGVTEAFF. The chain has TRBV6-2 or TRBV6-3 and TRBJ1-1; 10 bases are shared with TRBD1. The CDR3 has 13 amino acids. The V segment lost 5 bases and the J segment 4 bases; nucleotides outside the gene matches: 1. Germline CDR1 and CDR2: MNHEY and SVGEGT.

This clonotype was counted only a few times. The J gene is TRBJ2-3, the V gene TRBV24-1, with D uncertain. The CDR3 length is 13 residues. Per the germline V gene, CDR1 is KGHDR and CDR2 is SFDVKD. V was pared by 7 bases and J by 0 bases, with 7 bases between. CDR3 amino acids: CATSVDSTDTQYF. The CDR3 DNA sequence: TGTGCCACCAGCGTGGACAGCACAGATACGCAGTATTTT.

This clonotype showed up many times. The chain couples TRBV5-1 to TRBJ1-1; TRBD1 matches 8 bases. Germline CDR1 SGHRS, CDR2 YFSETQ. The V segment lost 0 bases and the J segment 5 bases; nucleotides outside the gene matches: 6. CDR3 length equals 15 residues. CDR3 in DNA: TGCGCCAGCAGCTTGGAATGGACAGGGCCGACTGAAGCTTTCTTT. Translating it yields CASSLEWTGPTEAFF.

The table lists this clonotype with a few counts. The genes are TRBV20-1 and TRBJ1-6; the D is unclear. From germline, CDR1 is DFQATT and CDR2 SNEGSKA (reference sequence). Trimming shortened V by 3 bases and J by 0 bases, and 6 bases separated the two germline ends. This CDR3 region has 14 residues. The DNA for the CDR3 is TGCAGTGCTAGGAGGAGCTCCTATAATTCACCCCTCCACTTT. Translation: CSARRSSYNSPLHF.

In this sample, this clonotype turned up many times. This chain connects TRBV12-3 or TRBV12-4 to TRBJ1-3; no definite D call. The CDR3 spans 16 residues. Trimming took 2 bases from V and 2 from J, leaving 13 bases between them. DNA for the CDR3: TGTGCCAGCAGTTTATTTTCGACGTTGGCTGGAAACACCATATATTTT. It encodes CASSLFSTLAGNTIYF.